This T cell receptor (beta chain) comes out of a study of radiation and T cells in renal cell carcinoma. Assay: immunoSEQ multiplex PCR; the TCRdb copy retains only in-frame clones and omits some. The sample holds around 140,000 clones, 88% seen once. The CDR3 is 12 residues long. The germline V and J ends were trimmed by 0 bases and 6 bases, with 4 bases remaining between them. Germline V lookup: CDR1 ENHRY, CDR2 SYGVKD. Time point noted: baseline pretreatment blood. Specified treatment: 15 Gy SBRT to primary tumor, nephrectomy 4 weeks later. This specimen was blood, taken from a patient whose treatment included radiotherapy and nephrectomy. The V and J genes are TRBV10-3 and TRBJ2-3; no clear D gene. The sequence came from a woman between 65 and 79 years old with renal cell carcinoma. The chain's CDR3 is CAISESVDTQYF. CDR3 DNA: TGTGCCATCAGTGAGTCGGTCGATACGCAGTATTTT.